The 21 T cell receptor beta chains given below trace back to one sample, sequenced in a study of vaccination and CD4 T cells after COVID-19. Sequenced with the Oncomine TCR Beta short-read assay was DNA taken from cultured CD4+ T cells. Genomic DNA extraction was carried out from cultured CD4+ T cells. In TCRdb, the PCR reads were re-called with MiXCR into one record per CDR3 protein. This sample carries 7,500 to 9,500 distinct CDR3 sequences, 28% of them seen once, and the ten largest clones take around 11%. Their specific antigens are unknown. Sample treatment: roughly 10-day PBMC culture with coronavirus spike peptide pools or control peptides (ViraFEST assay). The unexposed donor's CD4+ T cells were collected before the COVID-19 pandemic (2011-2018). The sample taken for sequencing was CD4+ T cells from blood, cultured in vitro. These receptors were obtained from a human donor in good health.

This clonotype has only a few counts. The DNA for the CDR3 is TGCAGTGCTAGAGCGGCGAGACTCGAAAAACTGTTTTTT. It codes for CSARAARLEKLFF. V and J are TRBV20-1 and TRBJ1-4; D unresolved. V was clipped by 1 base and J by 8 bases, with 11 bases between them. Germline V gene data show CDR1 as DFQATT and CDR2 as SNEGSKA (reference sequence). This CDR3 spans 13 amino acids.

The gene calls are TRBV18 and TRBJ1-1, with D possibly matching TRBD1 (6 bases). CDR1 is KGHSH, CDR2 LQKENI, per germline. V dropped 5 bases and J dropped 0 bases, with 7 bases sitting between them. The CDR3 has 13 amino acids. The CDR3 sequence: CASSGQLNTEAFF. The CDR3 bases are TGTGCCAGCTCAGGACAGCTGAACACTGAAGCTTTCTTT.

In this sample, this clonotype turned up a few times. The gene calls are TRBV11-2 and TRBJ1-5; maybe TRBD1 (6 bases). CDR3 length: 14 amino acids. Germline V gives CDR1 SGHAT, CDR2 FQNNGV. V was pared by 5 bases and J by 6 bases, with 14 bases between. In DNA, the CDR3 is TGTGCCAGCAGCGGCCTGGGGGGCTCTCAGCCCCAGCATTTT. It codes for CASSGLGGSQPQHF.

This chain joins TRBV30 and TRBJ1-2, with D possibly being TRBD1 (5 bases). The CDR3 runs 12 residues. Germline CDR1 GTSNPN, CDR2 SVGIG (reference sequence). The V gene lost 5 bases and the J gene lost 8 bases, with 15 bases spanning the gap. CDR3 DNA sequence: TGTGCCTGGTCCGGACAATCCGGCGGCTACACCTTC. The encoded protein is CAWSGQSGGYTF.

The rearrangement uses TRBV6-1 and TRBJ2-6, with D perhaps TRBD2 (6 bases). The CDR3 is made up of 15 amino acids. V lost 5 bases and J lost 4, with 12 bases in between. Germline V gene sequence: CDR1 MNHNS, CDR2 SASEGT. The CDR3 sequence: CASSPGGSGANVLTF. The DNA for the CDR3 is TGTGCCAGCAGTCCAGGAGGGAGCGGGGCCAACGTCCTGACTTTC.

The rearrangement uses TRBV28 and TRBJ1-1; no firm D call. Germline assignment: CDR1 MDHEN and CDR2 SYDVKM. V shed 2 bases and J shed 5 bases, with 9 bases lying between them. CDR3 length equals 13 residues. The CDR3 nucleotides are TGTGCCAGCAGTTTAGTCGGGAGAACTGAAGCTTTCTTT. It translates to CASSLVGRTEAFF.

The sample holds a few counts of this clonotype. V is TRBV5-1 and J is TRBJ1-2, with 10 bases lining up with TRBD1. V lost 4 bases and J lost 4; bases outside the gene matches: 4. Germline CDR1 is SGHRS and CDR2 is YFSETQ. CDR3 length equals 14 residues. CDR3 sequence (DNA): TGCGCCAGCAGCGACGGACAGGGGGGCTATGGCTACACCTTC. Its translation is CASSDGQGGYGYTF.

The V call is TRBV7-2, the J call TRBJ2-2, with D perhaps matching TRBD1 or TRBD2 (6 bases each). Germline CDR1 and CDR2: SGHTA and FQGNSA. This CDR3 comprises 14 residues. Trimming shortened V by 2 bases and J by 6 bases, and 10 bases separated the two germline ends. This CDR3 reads CASSLMGGPGELFF. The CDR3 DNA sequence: TGTGCCAGCAGCTTAATGGGGGGCCCCGGGGAGCTGTTTTTT.

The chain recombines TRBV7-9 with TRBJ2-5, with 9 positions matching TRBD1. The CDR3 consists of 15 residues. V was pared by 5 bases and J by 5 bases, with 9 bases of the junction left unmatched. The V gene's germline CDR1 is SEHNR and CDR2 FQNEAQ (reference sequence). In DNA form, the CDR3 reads TGTGCCAGCAGCCTAGTACAGGGGGCTGGGGAGACCCAGTACTTC. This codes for CASSLVQGAGETQYF.

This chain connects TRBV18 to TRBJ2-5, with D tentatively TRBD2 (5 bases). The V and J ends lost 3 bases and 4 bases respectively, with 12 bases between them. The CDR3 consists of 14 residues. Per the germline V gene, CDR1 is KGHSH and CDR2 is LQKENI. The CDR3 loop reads CASSPLEGGETQYF. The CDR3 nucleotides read TGTGCCAGCTCACCCCTTGAGGGTGGAGAGACCCAGTACTTC.

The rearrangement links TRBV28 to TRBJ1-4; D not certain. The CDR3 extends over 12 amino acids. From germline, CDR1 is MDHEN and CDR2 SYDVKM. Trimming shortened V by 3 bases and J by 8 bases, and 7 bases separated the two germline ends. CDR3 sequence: CASSLTDEKLFF. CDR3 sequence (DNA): TGTGCCAGCAGTTTGACCGACGAAAAACTGTTTTTT.

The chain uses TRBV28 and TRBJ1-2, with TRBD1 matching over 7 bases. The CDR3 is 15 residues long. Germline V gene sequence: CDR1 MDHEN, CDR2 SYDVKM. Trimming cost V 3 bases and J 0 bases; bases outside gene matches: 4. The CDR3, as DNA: TGTGCCAGCAGTTTTGCCGGGACAGCTAACTATGGCTACACCTTC. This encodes CASSFAGTANYGYTF.

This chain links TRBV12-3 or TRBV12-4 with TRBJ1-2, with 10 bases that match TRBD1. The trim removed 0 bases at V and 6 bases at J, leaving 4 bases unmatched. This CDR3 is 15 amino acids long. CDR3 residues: CASSLAGTGEDGYTF. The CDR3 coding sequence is TGTGCCAGCAGTTTAGCCGGGACAGGGGAAGATGGCTACACCTTC.

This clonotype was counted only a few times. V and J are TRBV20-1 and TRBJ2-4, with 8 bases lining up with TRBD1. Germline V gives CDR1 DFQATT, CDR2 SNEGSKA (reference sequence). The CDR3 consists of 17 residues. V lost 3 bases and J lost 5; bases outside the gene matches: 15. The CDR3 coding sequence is TGCAGTGCTAGGCGGGAACAGGGGGGATGGGTCCAAAACATTCAGTACTTC. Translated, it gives CSARREQGGWVQNIQYF.

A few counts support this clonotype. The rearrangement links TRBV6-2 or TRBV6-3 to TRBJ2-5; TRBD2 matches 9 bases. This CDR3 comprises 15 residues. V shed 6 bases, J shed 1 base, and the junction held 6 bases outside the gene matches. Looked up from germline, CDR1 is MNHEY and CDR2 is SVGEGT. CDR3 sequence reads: CASRGISGGQETQYF. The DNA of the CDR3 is TGTGCCAGCAGGGGCATTAGCGGGGGCCAAGAGACCCAGTACTTC.

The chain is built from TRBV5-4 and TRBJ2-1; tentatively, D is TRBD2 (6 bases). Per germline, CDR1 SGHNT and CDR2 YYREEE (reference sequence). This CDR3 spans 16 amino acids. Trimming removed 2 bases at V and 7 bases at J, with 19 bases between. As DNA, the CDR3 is TGTGCCAGCAGCTTTATAACGGCGGGGAGACCTAATGAGCAGTTCTTC. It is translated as CASSFITAGRPNEQFF.

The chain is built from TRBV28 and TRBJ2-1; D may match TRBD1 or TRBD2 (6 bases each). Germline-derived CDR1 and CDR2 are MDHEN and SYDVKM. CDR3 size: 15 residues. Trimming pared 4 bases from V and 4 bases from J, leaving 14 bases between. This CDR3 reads CASSSTSRGYNEQFF. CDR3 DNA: TGTGCCAGCAGTTCTACTAGCAGGGGTTACAATGAGCAGTTCTTC.

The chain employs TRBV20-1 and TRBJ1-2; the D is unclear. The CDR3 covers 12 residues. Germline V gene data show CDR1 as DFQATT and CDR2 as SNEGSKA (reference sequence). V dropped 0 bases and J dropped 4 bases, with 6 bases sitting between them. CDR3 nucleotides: TGCAGTGCTAGAGATAACAGCTATGGCTACACCTTC. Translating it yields CSARDNSYGYTF.

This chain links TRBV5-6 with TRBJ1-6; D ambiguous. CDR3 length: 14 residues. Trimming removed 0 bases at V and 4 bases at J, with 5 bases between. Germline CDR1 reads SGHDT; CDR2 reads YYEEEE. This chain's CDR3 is CASSLGWYNSPLHF. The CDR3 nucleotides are TGTGCCAGCAGCTTGGGCTGGTATAATTCACCCCTCCACTTT. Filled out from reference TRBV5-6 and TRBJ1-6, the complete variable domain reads DAGVTQSPTHLIKTRGQQVTLRCSPKSGHDTVSWYQQALGQGPQFIFQYYEEEERQRGNFPDRFSGHQFPNYSSELNVNALLLGDSALYLCASSLGWYNSPLHFGNGTRLTVT.

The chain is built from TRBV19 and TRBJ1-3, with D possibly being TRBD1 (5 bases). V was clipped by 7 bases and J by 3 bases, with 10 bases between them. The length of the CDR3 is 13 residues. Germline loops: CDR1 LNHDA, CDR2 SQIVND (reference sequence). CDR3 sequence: CASTRGVGNTIYF. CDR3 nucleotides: TGTGCCAGTACTAGGGGTGTTGGAAACACCATATATTTT.

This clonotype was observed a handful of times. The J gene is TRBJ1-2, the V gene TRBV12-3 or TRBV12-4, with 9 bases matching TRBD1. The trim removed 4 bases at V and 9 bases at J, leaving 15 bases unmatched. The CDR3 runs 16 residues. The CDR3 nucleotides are TGTGCCAGCAGTTCCACCTGGACAGGGGCGGAGTTGAGCTACACCTTC. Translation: CASSSTWTGAELSYTF.